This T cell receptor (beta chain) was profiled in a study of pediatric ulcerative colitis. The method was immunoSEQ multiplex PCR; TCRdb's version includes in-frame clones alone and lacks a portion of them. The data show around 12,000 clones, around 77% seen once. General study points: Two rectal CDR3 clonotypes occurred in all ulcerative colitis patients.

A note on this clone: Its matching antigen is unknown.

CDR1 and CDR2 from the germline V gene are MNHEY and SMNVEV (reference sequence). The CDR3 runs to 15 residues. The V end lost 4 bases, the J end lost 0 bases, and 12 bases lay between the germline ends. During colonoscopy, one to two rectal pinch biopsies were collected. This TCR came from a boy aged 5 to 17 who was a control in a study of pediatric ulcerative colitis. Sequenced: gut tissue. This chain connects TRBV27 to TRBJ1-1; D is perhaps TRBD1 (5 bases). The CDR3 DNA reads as TGTGCCAGCAGTTACAACAGGAGAATGAACACTGAAGCTTTCTTT. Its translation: CASSYNRRMNTEAFF.